The 29 T cell receptor beta chains in this list originate from one sample, sequenced in a study of T-cell memory formation after mild COVID-19. MiXCR, applied by TCRdb to the 5' RACE reads, yields one record per CDR3 protein. In the table there are hundreds of thousands of distinct CDR3 sequences, around 17% of which are singletons. The sample taken for sequencing was PBMCs or a T cell subset sorted from them (not recorded which). The receptors here all came from an adult woman who had mild COVID-19 (a few samples of this study predate the infection). Cell type and time point are not known.

The genes are TRBV29-1 and TRBJ2-3; 10 positions match TRBD2. There are 14 residues in the CDR3. CDR1 is SQVTM, CDR2 ANQGSEA, per germline. V dropped 4 bases and J dropped 3; count of bases not matched to a gene: 4. CDR3: CSVAGLADTDTQYF. CDR3 nucleotides: TGCAGCGTTGCAGGACTAGCGGATACAGATACGCAGTATTTT.

This clonotype has more than one count but fewer than ten. V is TRBV20-1 and J is TRBJ1-3; possibly TRBD1 for D (5 bases). The ends were cut back, 0 bases at V and 4 bases at J, with 16 bases in the middle. This CDR3 has 16 residues. CDR1 and CDR2 (germline): DFQATT, SNEGSKA (reference sequence). CDR3 residues: CSARDGTTWRGNTIYF. The CDR3 DNA sequence: TGCAGTGCTAGAGATGGGACCACATGGCGCGGAAACACCATATATTTT.

The chain recombines TRBV19 with TRBJ2-3, with D perhaps TRBD1 (5 bases). The CDR3 is 17 amino acids. V gave up 3 bases and J gave up 0 bases, with 16 bases separating them. CDR1 is LNHDA and CDR2 is SQIVND in the germline V gene (reference sequence). This chain's CDR3 is CASSMGQLATSTDTQYF. DNA of the CDR3: TGTGCCAGTAGTATGGGGCAGCTTGCTACCAGCACAGATACGCAGTATTTT.

This clonotype was observed a handful of times. V is TRBV5-5 and J is TRBJ1-1; D perhaps matches TRBD1 (5 bases). V lost 2 bases and J lost 1, with 9 bases in between. This CDR3 region has 14 residues. Germline V gives CDR1 SGHKS, CDR2 YYEKEE (reference sequence). CDR3 in amino acids: CASSFGAPNTEAFF. DNA for the CDR3: TGTGCCAGCAGCTTCGGGGCCCCGAACACTGAAGCTTTCTTT.

This clonotype was seen a single time. The genes are TRBV12-3 or TRBV12-4 and TRBJ2-7; a possible D gene is TRBD1 (6 bases). This CDR3 has 15 residues. Trimming removed 6 bases at V and 7 bases at J, with 22 bases between. The CDR3 here is CASSLKGGLTSEQYF. CDR3 bases: TGTGCCAGCAGCCTGAAAGGGGGTCTTACGAGTGAGCAGTACTTC.

This clonotype was observed a few times. V and J are TRBV10-3 and TRBJ2-5, with D possibly being TRBD1 (6 bases). The V end lost 5 bases, the J end lost 6 bases, and 13 bases lay between the germline ends. The V gene's germline CDR1 is ENHRY and CDR2 SYGVKD. The CDR3 has 13 residues. In DNA, the CDR3 is TGTGCCATCAGTACCACAGGGACGAAGACCCAGTACTTC. It is translated as CAISTTGTKTQYF.

In its sample, this clonotype was seen a few times. The V gene is TRBV3-1, the J gene TRBJ2-2, with TRBD2 identical over 9 bases. The germline CDR1 and CDR2 sequences are LGHDT and YNNKEL (reference sequence). The junction had 4 bases not matched to a gene; V was cut back by 1 base and J by 4 bases. This CDR3 region has 16 residues. The CDR3: CASSQAAGGTTGELFF. The CDR3 DNA is TGTGCCAGCAGCCAAGCGGCGGGGGGGACCACCGGGGAGCTGTTTTTT. Variable domain in full (rest from reference TRBV3-1 and TRBJ2-2): DTAVSQTPKYLVTQMGNDKSIKCEQNLGHDTMYWYKQDSKKFLKIMFSYNNKELIINETVPNRFSPKSPDKAHLNLHINSLELGDSAVYFCASSQAAGGTTGELFFGEGSRLTVL.

The rearrangement uses TRBV6-6 and TRBJ2-2, with 8 bases identical to TRBD2. The junction had 3 bases not matched to a gene; V was cut back by 0 bases and J by 0 bases. The germline CDR1 and CDR2 sequences are MNHNY and SVGAGI (reference sequence). This CDR3 spans 17 amino acids. The CDR3 DNA reads TGTGCCAGCAGTTACTCTGGGACTAGGGCGAACACCGGGGAGCTGTTTTTT. It yields the protein CASSYSGTRANTGELFF.

The gene calls are TRBV7-9 and TRBJ2-1; D is ambiguous. The CDR3 is 13 residues long. Trimming cost V 2 bases and J 6 bases, with 8 bases left between them. Germline values: CDR1 SEHNR, CDR2 FQNEAQ (reference sequence). The CDR3 spells CASSLTPSNEQFF. The CDR3 DNA is TGTGCCAGCAGCTTAACTCCTTCCAATGAGCAGTTCTTC.

This clonotype showed up just a few times. The rearrangement joins TRBV28 to TRBJ2-3; D possibly corresponds to TRBD1 (6 bases). CDR3 length equals 14 residues. Germline CDR1 MDHEN, CDR2 SYDVKM. V was trimmed by 7 bases and J by 1 base, leaving 12 bases between them. The CDR3 nucleotides are TGTGCCAGCATTCAGGGGCACGGCACAGATACGCAGTATTTT. Its protein product is CASIQGHGTDTQYF.

This clonotype was counted between two and nine times. V gene TRBV6-7 combines with J gene TRBJ2-1; possibly TRBD2 for D (5 bases). TRBV6-7 is reported as an ORF; its role is uncertain. CDR3 length: 15 amino acids. V gave up 7 bases and J gave up 4 bases, with 17 bases separating them. CDR3 sequence (DNA): TGTGCCAGCACCATCTCGGGGTACACATACAATGAGCAGTTCTTC. The encoded protein is CASTISGYTYNEQFF.

This clonotype has more than one count but fewer than ten. V gene TRBV12-3 or TRBV12-4 combines with J gene TRBJ2-7; TRBD2 matches 8 bases. The CDR3 contains 14 residues. V lost 5 bases, J lost 9 bases, and 12 bases stayed unmatched. As DNA, the CDR3 is TGTGCCAGCAGTCCCGGGACTAGGGGTTCTCGGCAGTACTTC. Its translation is CASSPGTRGSRQYF.

V gene TRBV11-2 combines with J gene TRBJ2-5; 9 bases agree with TRBD1. Germline assignment: CDR1 SGHAT and CDR2 FQNNGV. Trimming at V came to 3 bases and at J to 2 bases, leaving 4 bases not matched to a gene. This CDR3 contains 15 residues. CDR3 sequence (DNA): TGTGCCAGCAGCTTGACAGGGGGAAATCAAGAGACCCAGTACTTC. This translates into CASSLTGGNQETQYF.

The gene calls are TRBV6-6 and TRBJ1-1; D remains unclear. The V end was cut by 5 bases, the J end by 0 bases, with 10 bases between. The germline V gene encodes CDR1 MNHNY and CDR2 SVGAGI (reference sequence). The CDR3 length is 14 residues. The CDR3 spells CASSREWMNTEAFF. The CDR3 coding sequence is TGTGCCAGCAGTCGGGAATGGATGAACACTGAAGCTTTCTTT.

This clonotype has only a few counts. The chain has TRBV6-5 and TRBJ1-1; D gene unclear. CDR1 and CDR2 from the germline V gene are MNHEY and SVGAGI. The V end lost 0 bases, the J end lost 3 bases, and 5 bases lay between the germline ends. The CDR3 extends over 13 amino acids. The CDR3 here is CASSYSRDTEAFF. The CDR3 coding sequence is TGTGCCAGCAGTTACTCGAGGGACACTGAAGCTTTCTTT.

This clonotype has just a few counts. V is TRBV20-1 and J is TRBJ2-3, with 9 bases that match TRBD2. The CDR3 loop spans 14 amino acids. Germline V gene sequence: CDR1 DFQATT, CDR2 SNEGSKA (reference sequence). With 3 bases clipped from V and 5 bases from J, the junction kept 6 bases outside the gene matches. CDR3 in amino acids: CSARLAGIIDTQYF. The CDR3 nucleotides read TGCAGTGCTAGGCTAGCGGGAATAATAGATACGCAGTATTTT.

There are a few counts of this clonotype. The rearrangement uses TRBV29-1 and TRBJ2-1, with TRBD2 matching 9 bases. With 3 bases clipped from V and 8 bases from J, the junction kept 8 bases outside the gene matches. This CDR3 comprises 14 residues. CDR1 and CDR2 (germline): SQVTM, ANQGSEA. Here the CDR3 DNA reads TGCAGCGTTGAGCCTAGCGGGACCGTCGATGAGCAGTTCTTC. Protein sequence: CSVEPSGTVDEQFF.

There are a few counts of this clonotype. V and J are TRBV12-3 or TRBV12-4 and TRBJ2-5; 8 bases map to TRBD2. Trimming removed 5 bases from V and 5 bases from J; junction bases left unmatched: 13. This CDR3 has 16 residues. CDR3 nucleotides: TGTGCCAGCAGTCTAATGAGCGGGGGCGGTTGGGAGACCCAGTACTTC. Amino acid sequence: CASSLMSGGGWETQYF.

This clonotype has just a few counts. The chain carries TRBV7-9 and TRBJ2-3; D ambiguous. The CDR3 has 13 residues. V lost 0 bases and J 7 bases, leaving 8 bases between the germline ends. Germline loops: CDR1 SEHNR, CDR2 FQNEAQ (reference sequence). The CDR3 DNA follows: TGTGCCAGCAGCTTAGCGGGAATGTATACGCAGTATTTT. This gives the protein CASSLAGMYTQYF.

This clonotype appeared a few times. This chain links TRBV7-9 with TRBJ2-3; D unresolved. The germline V gene encodes CDR1 SEHNR and CDR2 FQNEAQ (reference sequence). Trimming took 0 bases from V and 4 from J, leaving 14 bases between them. The CDR3 runs 16 residues. The chain's CDR3 is CASSLAAPFDADTQYF. As DNA, the CDR3 is TGTGCCAGCAGCTTAGCGGCCCCCTTCGATGCAGATACGCAGTATTTT.

This clonotype was recorded at least ten times. This chain connects TRBV29-1 to TRBJ2-7; weak D call: TRBD1 (5 bases). Per germline, CDR1 SQVTM and CDR2 ANQGSEA. This CDR3 is built from 11 residues. Trimming took off 3 bases at V and 3 bases at J, with 6 bases between the two ends. The CDR3 loop is CSVDRDYEQYF. CDR3 nucleotide sequence: TGCAGCGTTGACAGGGACTACGAGCAGTACTTC.

The rearrangement uses TRBV7-2 and TRBJ1-2; D unclear. Trimming stripped 5 bases from V and 8 bases from J, with 9 bases between. This CDR3 is 11 amino acids long. Germline CDR1 SGHTA, CDR2 FQGNSA. The CDR3 DNA reads TGTGCCAGCAGCCTCCTTGAGGGCTACACCTTC. Its translation: CASSLLEGYTF.

The chain combines TRBV15 with TRBJ1-1, with D maybe TRBD1 (5 bases). The V gene's germline CDR1 is LNHNV and CDR2 YYDKDF (reference sequence). The V end lost 6 bases, the J end lost 7 bases, and 18 bases lay between the germline ends. The CDR3 runs 14 residues. The DNA for the CDR3 is TGTGCCACCAGATTGTCGGCGGGGGTCGGTGAAGCTTTCTTT. It codes for CATRLSAGVGEAFF.

The chain uses TRBV29-1 and TRBJ2-7; 8 bases map to TRBD2. The V and J ends lost 2 bases and 4 bases, in that order; junction bases with no gene match: 10. The CDR3 has 15 residues. Germline CDR1 reads SQVTM; CDR2 reads ANQGSEA. CDR3 sequence reads: CSVELGGGRRYEQYF. CDR3 sequence (DNA): TGCAGCGTTGAATTGGGCGGGGGGCGTCGATACGAGCAGTACTTC.

The chain couples TRBV9 to TRBJ1-2, with D perhaps TRBD1 (5 bases). Germline values: CDR1 SGDLS, CDR2 YYNGEE. This CDR3 region has 14 residues. The V gene lost 1 base and the J gene lost 7 bases, with 14 bases spanning the gap. This CDR3 reads CASSVRAGLGGYTF. The CDR3, as DNA: TGTGCCAGCAGCGTACGTGCAGGGTTGGGTGGCTACACCTTC.

This sequence joins TRBV7-3 and TRBJ2-3; D uncertain. The germline gives CDR1 SGHTA, CDR2 FQGTGA. The CDR3 sequence is 13 residues long. Trimming cost V 6 bases and J 2 bases, with 9 bases left between them. CDR3 amino acids: CASSQPPTDTQYF. The CDR3 DNA follows: TGTGCCAGCAGTCAACCCCCCACAGATACGCAGTATTTT.

The genes are TRBV4-3 and TRBJ2-2; 7 nucleotides line up with TRBD2. With 0 bases clipped from V and 0 bases from J, the junction kept 7 bases outside the gene matches. This CDR3 is 18 amino acids long. The V gene's germline CDR1 is LGHNA and CDR2 YSLEER. The CDR3 DNA follows: TGCGCCAGCAGCCAAGATAGCCTAGCGGTTGCGAACACCGGGGAGCTGTTTTTT. This codes for CASSQDSLAVANTGELFF.

There are a few counts of this clonotype. V is TRBV18 and J is TRBJ1-1, with 10 nucleotides matching TRBD1. Unmatched junction bases numbered 5, after V lost 0 bases and J lost 1 base. This CDR3 has 17 amino acids. The germline V gene has CDR1 KGHSH and CDR2 LQKENI. The CDR3, as DNA: TGTGCCAGCTCACCACCCAGACAGGGGGCGTGGAACACTGAAGCTTTCTTT. Translation gives CASSPPRQGAWNTEAFF.

A few counts support this clonotype. This chain joins TRBV18 and TRBJ2-1; 11 bases line up with TRBD2. The CDR3 runs to 13 residues. CDR1 is KGHSH, CDR2 LQKENI, per germline. The V segment lost 6 bases and the J segment 10 bases; nucleotides outside the gene matches: 5. The CDR3 spells CASSPGLAEEQFF. The CDR3 DNA reads as TGTGCCAGCTCTCCGGGACTAGCGGAGGAGCAGTTCTTC.